Below are 27 T cell receptor beta chains sequenced from a single sample in a study of spatial heterogeneity in lung cancer. The time point is: sample taken at primary tumor resection. No cell sorting; template was whole RNA from tumor, lung tissue or PBMC. TCRdb passed the 5' RACE reads through MiXCR, listing each CDR3 protein once. The sample consists of about 38,000 distinct CDR3 sequences, 6.5% to 9% of them appearing once. This specimen was PBMCs, taken at surgery. All receptors derive from a male donor with early-stage non-small cell lung cancer.

To note about this clonotype: A read error may be the cause here, since a much bigger clone is one base away. The gene calls are TRBV7-3 and TRBJ2-3, with 7 bases aligning to TRBD2. This CDR3 has 12 residues. Germline values: CDR1 SGHTA, CDR2 FQGTGA. This chain's CDR3 is CASSLTGTTLYF. The DNA for the CDR3 is TGTGCCAGCAGCTTAACGGGGACTACGCTGTATTTT.

The J gene is TRBJ1-3, the V gene TRBV20-1; a weak D match, TRBD1 (6 bases). The germline V and J ends were trimmed by 6 bases and 2 bases, with 14 bases remaining between them. Germline V lookup: CDR1 DFQATT, CDR2 SNEGSKA (reference sequence). The CDR3 length is 14 residues. The CDR3 loop reads CSATGGGPGNTIYF. In nucleotides, the CDR3 is TGCAGTGCCACCGGGGGGGGGCCTGGAAACACCATATATTTT.

The chain recombines TRBV11-3 with TRBJ2-1, with TRBD2 matching 7 bases. V shed 5 bases, J shed 8 bases, and the junction held 12 bases outside the gene matches. The CDR3 loop spans 15 amino acids. Germline V gene lookup returns CDR1 SGHNT and CDR2 YENEEA. CDR3 sequence: CASSPSSGWAHEQFF. The CDR3 nucleotides are TGTGCCAGCAGCCCAAGTAGCGGGTGGGCCCATGAGCAGTTCTTC. The complete variable domain, with remaining parts taken from reference TRBV11-3 and TRBJ2-1, reads EAGVVQSPRYKIIEKKQPVAFWCNPISGHNTLYWYLQNLGQGPELLIRYENEEAVDDSQLPKDRFSAERLKGVDSTLKIQPAELGDSAVYLCASSPSSGWAHEQFFGPGTRLTVL.

This clonotype was recorded many times. The chain is built from TRBV6-2 or TRBV6-3 and TRBJ2-5; 7 nucleotides match TRBD2. V shed 3 bases and J 3 bases; nucleotides not matched to a gene: 4. Germline CDR1 is MNHEY and CDR2 is SVGEGT. The CDR3 length is 14 residues. CDR3 bases: TGTGCCAGCAGTTATGGGGGGGAGAAAGAGACCCAGTACTTC. Encoded protein: CASSYGGEKETQYF.

The sample holds many counts of this clonotype. V and J are TRBV6-4 and TRBJ2-7; 7 bases agree with TRBD1. The germline gives CDR1 MRHNA, CDR2 SNTAGT. V lost 10 bases, J lost 3 bases, and 12 bases stayed unmatched. The CDR3 sequence is 14 residues long. The CDR3 DNA reads TGTGCCATCTCCGGGACAGAAGTATTCTACGAGCAGTACGTC. Translated: CAISGTEVFYEQYV.

This clonotype occurred a few times. The J gene is TRBJ1-2, the V gene TRBV18, with D tentatively TRBD1 (6 bases). Trimming left V 3 bases short and J 6 bases short, with 11 bases between. CDR1 KGHSH and CDR2 LQKENI come from the germline V gene. This CDR3 contains 13 residues. CDR3 bases: TGTGCCAGCTCACCCCGAAACAGGGATGGCTACACCTTC. The encoded protein is CASSPRNRDGYTF.

Concerning this clonotype: Just one base apart from a much larger clone, this may be a read error. This chain uses TRBV18 with TRBJ1-1; D is unclear. The CDR3 consists of 16 residues. In germline, CDR1 is KGHSH, CDR2 LQKENI. The CDR3 protein is CASSSPSHRPNTEAFF. As DNA, the CDR3 is TGTGCCAGCTCATCACCGAGTCACCGTCCGAACACTGAAGCTTTCTTT.

This clonotype was found many times. The chain couples TRBV29-1 to TRBJ2-2; 8 bases fit TRBD1. There are 13 residues in the CDR3. The germline gives CDR1 SQVTM, CDR2 ANQGSEA. The junction had 4 bases not matched to a gene; V was cut back by 6 bases and J by 4 bases. In DNA, the CDR3 is TGCAGCGTGAGGGGACAGGCCACCGGGGAGCTGTTTTTT. Its protein product is CSVRGQATGELFF.

This clonotype occurred many times. The chain carries TRBV20-1 and TRBJ1-5, with D possibly matching TRBD1 (5 bases). In germline, CDR1 is DFQATT, CDR2 SNEGSKA (reference sequence). The CDR3 covers 15 residues. The ends were cut back, 0 bases at V and 1 base at J, with 10 bases in the middle. The DNA for the CDR3 is TGCAGTGCTAGAGAAGCAGGGCAAAGCAATCAGCCCCAGCATTTT. It encodes CSAREAGQSNQPQHF.

Of note for this clonotype: A much more abundant neighbour one base away suggests this may be a read error. The V gene is TRBV6-6, the J gene TRBJ2-3, with 9 bases identical to TRBD2. This CDR3 spans 16 amino acids. Germline CDR1 reads MNHNY; CDR2 reads SVGAGI (reference sequence). V trimming: 0 bases; J trimming: 6 bases; junction bases outside the gene matches: 7. The CDR3: CASSYSASGTVDTQYF. CDR3 in DNA: TGTGCCAGCAGTTACTCGGCTAGCGGGACGGTGGATACGCAGTATTTT.

The table lists this clonotype with a few counts. V is TRBV7-2 and J is TRBJ2-7, with D perhaps matching TRBD1 or TRBD2 (5 bases each). The V and J ends lost 1 base and 3 bases respectively, with 10 bases between them. The CDR3 runs to 14 residues. The V gene's germline CDR1 is SGHTA and CDR2 FQGNSA. The CDR3 coding sequence is TGTGCCAGCAGCTTAGGAGGGACCTACTACGAGCAGTACGTC. Protein sequence: CASSLGGTYYEQYV.

At least ten counts were recorded for this clonotype. CDR3 in DNA: TGTGCCAGCAGTTATATCTCTGCCGCCTACGAGCAGTACTTC. This gives the protein CASSYISAAYEQYF. The chain employs TRBV6-2 or TRBV6-3 and TRBJ2-7; D ambiguous. Trimming took off 3 bases at V and 2 bases at J, with 11 bases between the two ends. The V gene's germline CDR1 is MNHEY and CDR2 SVGEGT. This CDR3 contains 14 residues.

This clonotype was observed many times. The rearrangement uses TRBV27 and TRBJ2-1; perhaps TRBD2 as D (6 bases). Germline CDR1 reads MNHEY; CDR2 reads SMNVEV (reference sequence). The CDR3 spans 12 residues. The V and J ends lost 5 bases and 13 bases respectively, with 15 bases between them. Written as DNA, the CDR3 is TGTGCCAGCAGTCGGGACTTTAGTCCACAGTTCTTC. The encoded protein is CASSRDFSPQFF.

This clonotype was recorded many times. This chain links TRBV9 with TRBJ1-2; D is ambiguous. Germline V gene sequence: CDR1 SGDLS, CDR2 YYNGEE. The CDR3 consists of 14 residues. V shed 0 bases and J shed 6 bases, with 12 bases lying between them. CDR3 region: CASSVEHSPHGYTF. The CDR3 coding sequence is TGTGCCAGCAGCGTAGAGCATAGCCCCCATGGCTACACCTTC.

This clonotype appeared many times. The chain recombines TRBV5-1 with TRBJ1-1, with 7 positions matching TRBD1. Trimming cost V 1 base and J 6 bases; bases outside gene matches: 9. This CDR3 has 15 amino acids. CDR1 SGHRS and CDR2 YFSETQ come from the germline V gene. CDR3 in DNA: TGCGCCAGCAGCTTGACAGGGGCCCGAGCTTCTGAAGCTTTCTTT. Translation: CASSLTGARASEAFF.

The sample holds one count of this clonotype. Mismatch with germline at one junction end may stem from a read error. The chain joins TRBV10-2 to TRBJ1-1; D is unresolved. This CDR3 region has 13 residues. The V gene's germline CDR1 is WSHSY and CDR2 SAAADI. The CDR3 loop reads CASIPLGNTEAYF. The CDR3 nucleotides read TGCGCCAGCATCCCATTAGGCAACACTGAAGCTTACTTT.

The chain joins TRBV6-5 to TRBJ2-2; 11 bases match TRBD2. This CDR3 region has 17 residues. V was pared by 3 bases and J by 4 bases, with 7 bases of the junction left unmatched. Germline V CDR1 and CDR2: MNHEY, SVGAGI. The CDR3 DNA sequence: TGTGCCAGCAGTTATTACCTAGCGGGGGGCCTCACCGGGGAGCTGTTTTTT. Amino acid sequence: CASSYYLAGGLTGELFF.

In its sample, this clonotype was seen a few times. The V gene is TRBV25-1, the J gene TRBJ2-2, with 9 bases aligning to TRBD1. Looked up from germline, CDR1 is MGHDK and CDR2 is SYGVNS. CDR3 length equals 17 residues. The V segment lost 3 bases and the J segment 4 bases; nucleotides outside the gene matches: 9. CDR3 loop: CASSDRRGQGVTGELFF. The CDR3 nucleotides are TGTGCCAGCAGTGACCGAAGGGGACAGGGAGTCACCGGGGAGCTGTTTTTT.

The V call is TRBV5-5, the J call TRBJ2-1; 7 bases align to TRBD1. V was pared by 5 bases and J by 6 bases, with 11 bases of the junction left unmatched. CDR1 SGHKS and CDR2 YYEKEE come from the germline V gene (reference sequence). CDR3 length: 15 residues. The CDR3 sequence is CASRPMTGSTNEQFF. The CDR3 nucleotides are TGTGCCAGCAGGCCCATGACAGGGTCAACCAATGAGCAGTTCTTC.

This clonotype was seen many times. V and J are TRBV12-3 or TRBV12-4 and TRBJ1-1, with unresolved D. This CDR3 is 14 amino acids long. V lost 6 bases and J lost 3, with 14 bases in between. The DNA for the CDR3 is TGTGCCAGCAGCCCCGCGGGTGGTCACACTGAAGCTTTCTTT. It specifies CASSPAGGHTEAFF.

This clonotype was seen many times. The gene calls are TRBV24-1 and TRBJ1-2, with D possibly matching TRBD1 (6 bases). The CDR3 has 15 residues. V gave up 4 bases and J gave up 4 bases, with 15 bases separating them. The germline gives CDR1 KGHDR, CDR2 SFDVKD. The CDR3, as DNA: TGTGCCACCAGTGACCCGAAGACAGGCTCCTATGGCTACACCTTC. Protein: CATSDPKTGSYGYTF.

A remark on this clonotype: A much larger clone differs by one base, so this may be a read error. In nucleotides, the CDR3 is TGTACCAGCAGCCGCGGGACACGTGGAAACACCATATATTTT. It yields the protein CTSSRGTRGNTIYF. The V gene is TRBV7-9, the J gene TRBJ1-3, with D possibly TRBD1 on 6 matching bases. This CDR3 comprises 14 residues. Germline V CDR1 and CDR2: SEHNR, FQNEAQ (reference sequence).

The chain is built from TRBV7-9 and TRBJ2-1; 9 bases match TRBD2. Germline V CDR1 and CDR2: SEHNR, FQNEAQ (reference sequence). After removal of 3 bases from V and 0 bases from J, the junction contained 9 bases not matched to a gene. CDR3 length: 18 residues. CDR3 amino acids: CASSLASGVYSSYNEQFF. The CDR3 region has the DNA TGTGCCAGCAGCTTGGCTAGCGGGGTATACAGCTCCTACAATGAGCAGTTCTTC.

The chain joins TRBV3-1 to TRBJ1-2, with D uncertain. The CDR3 length is 14 residues. Trimming removed 0 bases at V and 7 bases at J, with 12 bases between. Germline CDR1 is LGHDT and CDR2 is YNNKEL (reference sequence). CDR3 in amino acids: CASSQDSAVSGYTF. The DNA for the CDR3 is TGTGCCAGCAGCCAAGATTCGGCGGTTTCTGGCTACACCTTC.

This clonotype has a handful of counts. The chain employs TRBV7-3 and TRBJ2-3; tentatively, D is TRBD1 (6 bases). The length of the CDR3 is 14 residues. V lost 5 bases and J lost 6, with 15 bases in between. Germline CDR1 reads SGHTA; CDR2 reads FQGTGA. CDR3 region: CASSRGQSQDTQYF. CDR3 sequence (DNA): TGTGCCAGCAGCCGAGGACAGTCGCAGGATACGCAGTATTTT.

This clonotype has at least ten counts. The V and J genes are TRBV3-1 and TRBJ1-1; maybe TRBD1 (6 bases). Trimming left V 0 bases short and J 5 bases short, with 10 bases between. Germline V CDR1 and CDR2: LGHDT, YNNKEL (reference sequence). This CDR3 is built from 14 residues. CDR3 nucleotides: TGTGCCAGCAGCCAAGATGGGGGCGAGACTGAAGCTTTCTTT. It encodes CASSQDGGETEAFF.

This clonotype was found many times. The J gene is TRBJ1-2, the V gene TRBV5-1, with a weak D call TRBD1 (5 bases). Trimming took 3 bases from V and 6 from J, leaving 9 bases between them. The CDR3 length is 12 residues. The germline V gene encodes CDR1 SGHRS and CDR2 YFSETQ. The CDR3 region has the DNA TGCGCCAGCAGCTCACAGGTGGATGGCTACACCTTC. Its protein is CASSSQVDGYTF. Filled out from reference TRBV5-1 and TRBJ1-2, the complete variable domain reads KAGVTQTPRYLIKTRGQQVTLSCSPISGHRSVSWYQQTPGQGLQFLFEYFSETQRNKGNFPGRFSGRQFSNSRSEMNVSTLELGDSALYLCASSSQVDGYTFGSGTRLTVV.